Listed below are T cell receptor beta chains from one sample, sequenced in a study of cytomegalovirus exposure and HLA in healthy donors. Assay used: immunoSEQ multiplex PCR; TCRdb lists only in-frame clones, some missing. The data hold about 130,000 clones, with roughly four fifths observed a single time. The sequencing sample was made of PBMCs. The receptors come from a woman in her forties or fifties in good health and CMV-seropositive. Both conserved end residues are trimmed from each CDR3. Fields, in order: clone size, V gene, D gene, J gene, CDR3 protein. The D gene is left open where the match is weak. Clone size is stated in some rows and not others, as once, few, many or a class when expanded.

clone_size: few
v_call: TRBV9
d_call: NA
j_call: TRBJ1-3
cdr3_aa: ASSPPRDWSTIY

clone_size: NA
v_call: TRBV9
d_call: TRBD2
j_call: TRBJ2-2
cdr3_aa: ASSPYSGENTGELF

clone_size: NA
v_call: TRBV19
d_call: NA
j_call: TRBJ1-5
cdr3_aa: ASRGGNQPQH

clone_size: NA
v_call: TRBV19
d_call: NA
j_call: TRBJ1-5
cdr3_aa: ASSIPGIPQH

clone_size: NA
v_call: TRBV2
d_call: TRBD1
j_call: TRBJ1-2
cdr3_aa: ASTGTGSGYT

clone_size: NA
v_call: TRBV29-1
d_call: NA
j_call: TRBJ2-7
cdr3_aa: SVVFGGAGEQY

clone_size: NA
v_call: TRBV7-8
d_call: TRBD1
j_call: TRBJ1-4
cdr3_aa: ASSLIGTGRLGEKLF

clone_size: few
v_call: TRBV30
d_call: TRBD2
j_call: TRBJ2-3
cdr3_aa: AWSTVGGIDTQY

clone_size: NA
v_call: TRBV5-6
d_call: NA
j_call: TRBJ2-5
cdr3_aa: ASSLDLGRVQETQY

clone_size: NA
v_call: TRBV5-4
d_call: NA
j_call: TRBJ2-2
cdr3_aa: ASSLSMSGELF

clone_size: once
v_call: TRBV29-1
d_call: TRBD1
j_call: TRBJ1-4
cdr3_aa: SVATGGNEKLF

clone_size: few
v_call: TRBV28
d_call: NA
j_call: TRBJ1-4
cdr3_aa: ASSPGGGEKLF

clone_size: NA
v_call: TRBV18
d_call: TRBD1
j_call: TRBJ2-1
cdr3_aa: ASSPQGAPYNEQF

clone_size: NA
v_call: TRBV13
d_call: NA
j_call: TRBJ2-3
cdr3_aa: ASSLGRSGTDTQY

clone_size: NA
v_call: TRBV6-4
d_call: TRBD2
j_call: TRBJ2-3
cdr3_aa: ASSDSTSGGTDTQY

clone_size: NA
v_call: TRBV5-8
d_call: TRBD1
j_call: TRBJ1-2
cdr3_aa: ASSTGQSKITNYGYT

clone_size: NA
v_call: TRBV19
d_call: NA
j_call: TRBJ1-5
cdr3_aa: ASRGGNQPQH

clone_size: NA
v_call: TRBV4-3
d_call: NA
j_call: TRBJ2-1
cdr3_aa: ASSPRLDNEQF

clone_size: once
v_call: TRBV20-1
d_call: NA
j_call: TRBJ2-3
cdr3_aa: SARAADTQY

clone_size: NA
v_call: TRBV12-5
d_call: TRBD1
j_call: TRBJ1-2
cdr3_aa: ASGQVTGVLPYGYT

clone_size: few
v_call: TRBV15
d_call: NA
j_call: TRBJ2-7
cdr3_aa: ATSRDNYEQY

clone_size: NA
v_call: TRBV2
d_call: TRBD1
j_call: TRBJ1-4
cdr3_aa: ASRATGLSEKLF

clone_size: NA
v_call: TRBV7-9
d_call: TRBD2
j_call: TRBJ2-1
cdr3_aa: ASSPGGSDEQF

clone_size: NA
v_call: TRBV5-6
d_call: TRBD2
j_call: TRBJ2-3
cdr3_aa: ASSFGRGTSGLADTQY

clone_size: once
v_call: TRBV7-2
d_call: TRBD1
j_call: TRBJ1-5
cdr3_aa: ASSLGTGGNQPQH